This is a list of T cell receptor beta chains from one sample in a study of CD8+CD57+ T cells in acquired aplastic anemia. In TCRdb, the reads were re-called with MiXCR into one record per CDR3 protein. The table records 200,000 or so distinct CDR3 sequences, 65% of them present only once. Specimen: sorted CD4+, CD8+, or CD8+CD57+ T cells (not recorded which) from PBMCs. The receptors stem from a human donor with aplastic anemia. CDR3s include the opening cysteine and the closing phenylalanine or tryptophan. Each record gives: D gene, V gene, clone size, J gene, CDR3 DNA, CDR3 protein. D genes are given only for firm matches. Only part of the rows carry a size: once, few, many, or a class if the clone is expanded.

TRBD2,TRBV5-1,.,TRBJ2-7,TGCGCCAGCAGCGGGAGGGCCGGGTCCTACGAGCAGTACTTC,CASSGRAGSYEQYF
TRBD2,TRBV7-8,.,TRBJ2-1,TGTGCCAGCAGCTTAGCGTCTGGACTAGCGACGTCTCGGTTCTTC,CASSLASGLATSRFF
.,TRBV19,few,TRBJ2-7,TGTGCCAGTAGTATCTCCTCGAACTACGAGCAGTACTTC,CASSISSNYEQYF
TRBD1,TRBV15,.,TRBJ2-7,TGTGCCACCAGCAGCTCCATACGACAGGGCCCCTACGAGCAGTACTTC,CATSSSIRQGPYEQYF
.,TRBV2,few,TRBJ2-7,TGTGCCAGCAGTGAAGGCCGCCCGGGCAGCTACGAGCAGTACTTC,CASSEGRPGSYEQYF
.,TRBV25-1,.,TRBJ1-1,TGTGCCAGCAGTGTACTGGGCACTGAAGCTTTCTTT,CASSVLGTEAFF
.,TRBV7-3,few,TRBJ2-3,TGTGCCAGCAGCTTCGACAGAACAGATACGCAGTATTTT,CASSFDRTDTQYF
.,TRBV10-1,.,TRBJ1-1,TGTGCCATCAGTGCTTCCCTAGGCACTGAAGCTTTCTTT,CAISASLGTEAFF
.,TRBV10-3,few,TRBJ2-1,TGTGCCATCACACAGGGACAATCGAATGAGCAGTTCTTC,CAITQGQSNEQFF
.,TRBV10-3,.,TRBJ1-2,TGTGCCATCAGGACGGACGGCGGCTACACCTTC,CAIRTDGGYTF
.,TRBV5-1,once,TRBJ2-5,TGCGCCAGCAGTCGCTCGCAGGGTCAGGAGACCCAGTACTTC,CASSRSQGQETQYF
.,TRBV24-1,.,TRBJ1-2,TGTGCCAGCACGGGGGACTATGGCTACACCTTC,CASTGDYGYTF
.,TRBV20-1,.,TRBJ1-2,TGCAGTGCTAGAGACAGGGGTTCTCTACTCGATAACTATGGCTACACCTTC,CSARDRGSLLDNYGYTF
.,TRBV9,few,TRBJ2-2,TGTGCCAGCAGCGGAAGCGGGGAGCTGTTTTTT,CASSGSGELFF
.,TRBV19,.,TRBJ2-2,TGTGCCAGTAGGATTGATAATATCAACACCGGGGAGCTGTTTTTT,CASRIDNINTGELFF
.,TRBV9,.,TRBJ1-5,TGTGCCAGCAGCGTAGACAGGGATCAGCCCCAGCATTTT,CASSVDRDQPQHF
TRBD1,TRBV7-6,.,TRBJ1-6,TGTGCCAGCAGCTTAGGCCCTTTGACGGGACAGGGGAATTCACCCCTCCACTTT,CASSLGPLTGQGNSPLHF
.,TRBV7-3,.,TRBJ1-1,TGTGCCAGCAGCTTAAGACAGAGCACTGAAGCTTTCTTT,CASSLRQSTEAFF
TRBD1,TRBV9,many,TRBJ2-3,TGTGCCAGCAGCGTAGAGGGACAGGGGCCCGATACGCAGTATTTT,CASSVEGQGPDTQYF
.,TRBV29-1,.,TRBJ2-5,TGCAGCGCCCGGGACACCCCTCAAGAGACCCAGTACTTC,CSARDTPQETQYF
TRBD2,TRBV2,few,TRBJ2-1,TGTGCCAGCAGTCTTAGGGTAACTAGCGGGAGAAATGAGCAGTTCTTC,CASSLRVTSGRNEQFF
.,TRBV20-1,.,TRBJ2-1,TGCAGTGCTAGAGCCCTGGACGGGAACAATGAGCAGTTCTTC,CSARALDGNNEQFF
TRBD1,TRBV7-9,.,TRBJ1-1,TGTGCCAGCAGCGAACAGGGGGCGCACACTGAAGCTTTCTTT,CASSEQGAHTEAFF
TRBD1,TRBV19,many,TRBJ2-5,TGTGCCAGTAGTATAGCGCCCAAGGGGGCGAAGGAGACCCAGTACTTC,CASSIAPKGAKETQYF
.,TRBV24-1,.,TRBJ2-2,TGTGCCACCAGTGATCCCACCAGGACCGGGGAGCTGTTTTTT,CATSDPTRTGELFF
.,TRBV19,.,TRBJ1-1,TGTGCCAGTACCCACTGGGGGAACACTGAAGCTTTCTTT,CASTHWGNTEAFF
.,TRBV2,few,TRBJ2-7,TGTGCCAGCAGTGAAGGCCAGAGGGCCTACGAGCAGTACTTC,CASSEGQRAYEQYF
.,TRBV7-2,.,TRBJ1-5,TGTGCCAGCAGCTTATATCGAGGGAACAGCAATCAGCCCCAGCATTTT,CASSLYRGNSNQPQHF
.,TRBV11-2,many,TRBJ2-6,TGTGCCAGCAGCCCCCAGGCGGGTCCCCTCTCTGGGGCCAACGTCCTGACTTTC,CASSPQAGPLSGANVLTF
.,TRBV14,.,TRBJ1-6,TGTGCCAGCAGCCAAGTTGACAGCCCTAATTCACCCCTCCACTTT,CASSQVDSPNSPLHF
TRBD1,TRBV19,few,TRBJ1-5,TGTGCCAGTAGTACCGGCTGGGACAGTAAACAGCCCCAGCATTTT,CASSTGWDSKQPQHF
.,TRBV7-8,few,TRBJ2-5,TGTGCCAGCAGCTTAGATCTTCTTTCCCCGGATCAAGAGACCCAGTACTTC,CASSLDLLSPDQETQYF
TRBD1,TRBV6-1,many,TRBJ2-3,TGTGCCAGCAGTGACGACAGGGTCCTTGTAACAGATACGCAGTATTTT,CASSDDRVLVTDTQYF
.,TRBV29-1,.,TRBJ2-7,TGCAGCGTTGGGCAGCCTCCCAACGAGCAGTACTTC,CSVGQPPNEQYF
TRBD2,TRBV5-8,many,TRBJ2-3,TGTGCCAGCAGCGACTTGACTAGCGGGGGGCGCACAGATACGCAGTATTTT,CASSDLTSGGRTDTQYF
.,TRBV2,.,TRBJ2-7,TGTGCCAGCGGTCTTGCCTACGAGCAGTACTTC,CASGLAYEQYF